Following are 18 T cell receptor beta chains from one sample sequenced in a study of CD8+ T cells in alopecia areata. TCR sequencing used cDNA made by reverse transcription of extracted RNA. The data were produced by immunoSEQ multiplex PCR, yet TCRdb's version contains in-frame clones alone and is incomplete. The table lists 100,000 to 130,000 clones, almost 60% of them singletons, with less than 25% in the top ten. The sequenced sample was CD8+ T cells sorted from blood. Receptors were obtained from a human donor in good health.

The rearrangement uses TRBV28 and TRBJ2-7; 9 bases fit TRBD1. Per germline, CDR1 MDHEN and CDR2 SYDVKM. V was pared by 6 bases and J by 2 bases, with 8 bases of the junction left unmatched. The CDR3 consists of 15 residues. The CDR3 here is CASRRGTGRTYEQYF. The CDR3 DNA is TGTGCCAGCAGGCGAGGGACAGGGCGAACCTACGAGCAGTACTTC.

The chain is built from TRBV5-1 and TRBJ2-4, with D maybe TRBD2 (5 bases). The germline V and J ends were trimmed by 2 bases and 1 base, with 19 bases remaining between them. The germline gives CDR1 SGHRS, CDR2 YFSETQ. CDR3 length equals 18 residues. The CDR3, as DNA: TGCGCCAGCAGCTTCGACCGAAAAGGAGGTACGGCCAAAAACATTCAGTACTTC. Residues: CASSFDRKGGTAKNIQYF.

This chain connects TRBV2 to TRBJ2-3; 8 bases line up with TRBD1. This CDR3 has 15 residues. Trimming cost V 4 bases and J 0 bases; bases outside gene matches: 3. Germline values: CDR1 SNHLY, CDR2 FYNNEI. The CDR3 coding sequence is TGTGCCAGCAGTGCAGGGGGCCGGAGCACAGATACGCAGTATTTT. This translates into CASSAGGRSTDTQYF.

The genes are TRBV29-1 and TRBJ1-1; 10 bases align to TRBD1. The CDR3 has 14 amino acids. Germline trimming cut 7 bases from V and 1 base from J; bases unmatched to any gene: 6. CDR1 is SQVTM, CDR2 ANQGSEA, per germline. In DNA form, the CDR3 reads TGCAGCGCGCGACAGGGGGCTCAGAACACTGAAGCTTTCTTT. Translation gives CSARQGAQNTEAFF.

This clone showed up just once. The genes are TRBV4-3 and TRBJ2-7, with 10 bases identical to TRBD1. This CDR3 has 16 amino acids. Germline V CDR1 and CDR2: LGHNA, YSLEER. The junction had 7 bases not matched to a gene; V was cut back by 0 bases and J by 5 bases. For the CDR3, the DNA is TGCGCCAGCAGCCAAGATCCCTGGGACAGGGGCGACGAGCAGTACTTC. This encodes CASSQDPWDRGDEQYF.

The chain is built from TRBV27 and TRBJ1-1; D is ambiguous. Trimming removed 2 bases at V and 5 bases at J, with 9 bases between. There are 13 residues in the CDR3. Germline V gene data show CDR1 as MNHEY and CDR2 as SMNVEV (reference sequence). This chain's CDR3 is CASSLIGSTEAFF. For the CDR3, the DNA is TGTGCCAGCAGTTTAATAGGGTCGACTGAAGCTTTCTTT.

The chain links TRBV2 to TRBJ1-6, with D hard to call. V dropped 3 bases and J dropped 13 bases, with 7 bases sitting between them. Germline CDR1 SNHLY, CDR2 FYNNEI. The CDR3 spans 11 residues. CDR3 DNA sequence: TGTGCCAGCAGTGAGGGATTGCCCCTCCACTTT. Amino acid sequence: CASSEGLPLHF.

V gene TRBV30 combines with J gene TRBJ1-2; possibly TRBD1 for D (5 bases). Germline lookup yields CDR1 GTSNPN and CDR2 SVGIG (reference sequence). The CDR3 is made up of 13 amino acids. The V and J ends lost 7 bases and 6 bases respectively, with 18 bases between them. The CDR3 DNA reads TGTGCCTCGGACACCGACAGTCCAGATGGCTACACCTTC. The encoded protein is CASDTDSPDGYTF.

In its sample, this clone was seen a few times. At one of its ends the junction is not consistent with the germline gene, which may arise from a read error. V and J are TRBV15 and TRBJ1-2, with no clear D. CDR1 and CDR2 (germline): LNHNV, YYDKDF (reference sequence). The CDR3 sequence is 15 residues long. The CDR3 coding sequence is TGTGCCACCAGCGGAGACGGCATCTTGAACTATGGCTACACCTTC. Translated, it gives CATSGDGILNYGYTF.

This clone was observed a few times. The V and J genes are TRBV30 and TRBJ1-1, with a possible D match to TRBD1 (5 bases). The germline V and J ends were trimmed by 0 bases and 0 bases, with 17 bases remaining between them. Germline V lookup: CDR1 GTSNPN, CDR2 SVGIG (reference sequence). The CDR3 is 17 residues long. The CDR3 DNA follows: TGTGCCTGGAGTGTAATGCAGGGAGACTTGGTGAACACTGAAGCTTTCTTT. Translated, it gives CAWSVMQGDLVNTEAFF.

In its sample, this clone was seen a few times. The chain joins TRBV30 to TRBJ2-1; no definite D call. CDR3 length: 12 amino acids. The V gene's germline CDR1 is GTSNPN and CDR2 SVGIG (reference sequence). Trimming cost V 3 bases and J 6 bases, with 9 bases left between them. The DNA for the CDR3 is TGTGCCTGGAGAGAACCCGGCAATGAGCAGTTCTTC. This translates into CAWREPGNEQFF.

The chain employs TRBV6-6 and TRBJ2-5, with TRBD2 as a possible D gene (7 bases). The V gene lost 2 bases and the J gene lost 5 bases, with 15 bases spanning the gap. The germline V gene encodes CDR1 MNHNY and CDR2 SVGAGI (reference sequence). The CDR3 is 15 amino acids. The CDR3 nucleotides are TGTGCCAGCAGTTACATGGGGGGGGGCGCGGAGACCCAGTACTTC. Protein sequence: CASSYMGGGAETQYF.

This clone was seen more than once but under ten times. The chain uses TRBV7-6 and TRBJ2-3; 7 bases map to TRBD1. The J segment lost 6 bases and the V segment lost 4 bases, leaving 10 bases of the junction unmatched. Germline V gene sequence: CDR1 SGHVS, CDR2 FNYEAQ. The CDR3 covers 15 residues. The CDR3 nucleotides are TGTGCCAGCAGCTCCTCTAGGGGGCGAGGGGATACGCAGTATTTT. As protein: CASSSSRGRGDTQYF. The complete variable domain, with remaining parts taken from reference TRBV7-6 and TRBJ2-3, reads GAGVSQSPRYKVTKRGQDVALRCDPISGHVSLYWYRQALGQGPEFLTYFNYEAQQDKSGLPNDRFSAERPEGSISTLTIQRTEQRDSAMYRCASSSSRGRGDTQYFGPGTRLTVL.

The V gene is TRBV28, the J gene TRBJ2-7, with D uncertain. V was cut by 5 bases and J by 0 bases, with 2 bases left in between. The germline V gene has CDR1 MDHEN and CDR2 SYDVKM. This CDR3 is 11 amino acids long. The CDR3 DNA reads TGTGCCAGCAGTAACTCCTACGAGCAGTACTTC. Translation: CASSNSYEQYF.

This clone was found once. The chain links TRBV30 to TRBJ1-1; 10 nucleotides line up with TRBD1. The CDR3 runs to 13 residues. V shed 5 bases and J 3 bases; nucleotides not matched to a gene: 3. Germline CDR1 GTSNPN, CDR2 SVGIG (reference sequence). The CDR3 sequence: CAWDRGLYTEAFF. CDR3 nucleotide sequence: TGTGCCTGGGACAGGGGGCTGTACACTGAAGCTTTCTTT.

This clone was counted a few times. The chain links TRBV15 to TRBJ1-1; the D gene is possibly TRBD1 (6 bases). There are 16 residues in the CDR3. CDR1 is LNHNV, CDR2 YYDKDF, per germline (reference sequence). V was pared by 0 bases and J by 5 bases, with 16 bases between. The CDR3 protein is CATSRDRNRVGTEAFF. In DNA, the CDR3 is TGTGCCACCAGCAGAGATAGGAACAGGGTCGGGACTGAAGCTTTCTTT.

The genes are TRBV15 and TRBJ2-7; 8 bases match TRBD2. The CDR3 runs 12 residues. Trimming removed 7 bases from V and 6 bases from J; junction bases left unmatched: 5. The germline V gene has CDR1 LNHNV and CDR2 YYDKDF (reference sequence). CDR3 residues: CATNGLAGEQYF. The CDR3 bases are TGTGCCACCAACGGACTAGCCGGCGAGCAGTACTTC.

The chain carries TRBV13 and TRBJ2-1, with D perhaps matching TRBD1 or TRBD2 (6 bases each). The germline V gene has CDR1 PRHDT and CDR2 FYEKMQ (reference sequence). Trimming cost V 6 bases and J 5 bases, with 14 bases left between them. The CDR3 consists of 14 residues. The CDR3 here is CASSGGLLDNEQFF. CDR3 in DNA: TGTGCCAGCAGTGGGGGGCTCCTAGACAATGAGCAGTTCTTC.